This is a list of T cell receptor beta chains from one sample in a study of identical twins. In TCRdb, the 5' RACE reads were re-called with MiXCR into one record per CDR3 protein. The data contain 400,000 to 550,000 distinct CDR3 sequences, approximately 22% of them singletons. The same data also contributed to another study, on T cells expressing NK-cell markers.

Sequenced material: CD4+ T cells sorted from blood. These TCRs come from a woman aged 18-35 years in good health. Both conserved end residues are part of each CDR3. D genes are given only for firm matches. The size entry is marked missing in some rows and otherwise reads once, few, many or a size class.

TRBJ2-7 TRBD2 few TRBV5-1 TGCGCCAGCAGCTTGGCGACTAGCGGGAGCCCCTACGAGCAGTACTTC CASSLATSGSPYEQYF
TRBJ1-6 - - TRBV6-5 TGTGCCAGCAGTTACTCGAAGCAGTCTCCCTCACCCCTCCACTTT CASSYSKQSPSPLHF
TRBJ2-5 - - TRBV30 TGTGCCTGGAGTAGGAGGGGGTCTTACCAAGAGACCCAGTACTTC CAWSRRGSYQETQYF
TRBJ2-5 - - TRBV29-1 TGCAGCGTTGGTGGGCCCTGGGAGACCCAGTACTTC CSVGGPWETQYF
TRBJ1-5 - few TRBV27 TGTGCCAGCAGTCGTAATAGCAATCAGCCCCAGCATTTT CASSRNSNQPQHF
TRBJ2-1 TRBD2 many TRBV4-3 TGCGCCAGCAGCAAACTAGCGGGAGGGGCGGATGAGCAGTTCTTC CASSKLAGGADEQFF
TRBJ2-2 TRBD2 - TRBV6-1 TGTGCCAGCAGCTCGCCCGGACTAGCGGTTAACACCGGGGAGCTGTTTTTT CASSSPGLAVNTGELFF
TRBJ2-5 TRBD2 - TRBV7-2 TGTGCCAGCAGCTTAGGTCTCGGGGGGGACGAGACCCAGTACTTC CASSLGLGGDETQYF
TRBJ2-7 - few TRBV20-1 TGCAGTGCTAGGTTTTCAGGGATCTACGAGCAGTACTTC CSARFSGIYEQYF
TRBJ1-4 - many TRBV11-2 TGTGCCAGCAGCCCGGACAGCGCGAGACTGTTTTTT CASSPDSARLFF
TRBJ2-7 TRBD2 few TRBV10-3 TGTGCCATCAGTGGCCCTAGCGGGGGGTACGAGCAGTACTTC CAISGPSGGYEQYF
TRBJ2-5 TRBD2 - TRBV7-6 TGTGCCAGCAGCACCGGACTAGCGGGAGAGTTTTTGGATGAGACCCAGTACTTC CASSTGLAGEFLDETQYF
TRBJ2-3 TRBD2 few TRBV4-2 TGTGCCAGCAGCCAAGAAATAGCGGGGGGGCCGAGGCGAGATACGCAGTATTTT CASSQEIAGGPRRDTQYF
TRBJ2-3 - few TRBV12-3/TRBV12-4 TGTGCCAGCAGTTTAGCGCTTTGGACGGGACCCACAGATACGCAGTATTTT CASSLALWTGPTDTQYF
TRBJ2-1 - many TRBV7-2 TGTGCCAGCAGTAAGGAGCTAGCGAATGAGCAGTTCTTC CASSKELANEQFF
TRBJ2-1 - - TRBV10-3 TGTGCCAGTTACGACTTATCAGAGAGGAATGAGCAGTTCTTC CASYDLSERNEQFF
TRBJ2-7 TRBD1 - TRBV20-1 TGCAGTGCAGCCCGGACAGGGAATTACGAGCAGTACTTC CSAARTGNYEQYF
TRBJ1-1 - few TRBV20-1 TGCAGTGCTACGGGGACCTATAACACTGAAGCTTTCTTT CSATGTYNTEAFF
TRBJ1-5 TRBD1 many TRBV20-1 TGCAGTGCTAGAGGAGACAGGGACCAGCCCCAGCATTTT CSARGDRDQPQHF
TRBJ2-3 - - TRBV5-4 TGTGCCAGCAGCCCGGACTATTCCACAGATACGCAGTATTTT CASSPDYSTDTQYF
TRBJ2-1 - - TRBV12-3/TRBV12-4 TGTGCCAGCAGTTTAGACCCTGGATACAATGAGCAGTTCTTC CASSLDPGYNEQFF
TRBJ2-2 TRBD2 - TRBV20-1 TGCAGTGCCCCGCGGGGGGGCGGCACCGGGGAGCTGTTTTTT CSAPRGGGTGELFF
TRBJ2-3 - - TRBV7-2 TGTGCCAGCAGCGCCACTAGGAAGGCAGATACGCAGTATTTT CASSATRKADTQYF
TRBJ1-1 - - TRBV3-1 TGTGCCAGCAGCCAAGTAGCAGACACTGAAGCTTTCTTT CASSQVADTEAFF
TRBJ2-1 - - TRBV20-1 TGCAGTGTACGGAGCCATGAGCAGTTCTTC CSVRSHEQFF
TRBJ2-7 - few TRBV20-1 TGCAGTGCTAGAGATCTGGTAGATACCTACGAGCAGTACTTC CSARDLVDTYEQYF
TRBJ1-1 TRBD1 - TRBV10-3 TGTGCCATCAGACAGGGGGTGAGTGAAGCTTTCTTT CAIRQGVSEAFF
TRBJ2-5 TRBD2 - TRBV20-1 TGCAGTGCTAGAGGGCCGGGGACTAGCTCGTTTTCAGAGACCCAGTACTTC CSARGPGTSSFSETQYF
TRBJ2-4 - - TRBV10-2 TGCGCCAGCAGTGAAGCTGGGAGTGTGGCCAAAAACATTCAGTACTTC CASSEAGSVAKNIQYF
TRBJ2-2 - few TRBV29-1 TGCAGCGTCGCCGCGGCCGGGGAGCTGTTTTTT CSVAAAGELFF
TRBJ2-7 TRBD2 - TRBV3-1 TGTGCCAGCAGCCACCACCTAGCGGGGGCCCACATCCAGCAGTACTTC CASSHHLAGAHIQQYF
TRBJ2-5 TRBD2 - TRBV20-1 TGCAGTGCTAACGGGGGGGAGACCCAGTACTTC CSANGGETQYF
TRBJ2-2 TRBD1 - TRBV11-1 TGTGCCAGCAGAAATAATCCGGGACGCAGGGGGAGTCCAGCCACCGGGGAGCTGTTTTTT CASRNNPGRRGSPATGELFF
TRBJ2-5 - - TRBV7-2 TGTGCCAGCAGCTTGGGGTATTTAGGAGTACAAGAGACCCAGTACTTC CASSLGYLGVQETQYF
TRBJ2-1 TRBD2 few TRBV20-1 TGCAGTGCTAGAGGGTTCCCCGTTTACGGGACTAGCGATATGAGCTCCTACAATGAGCAGTTCTTC CSARGFPVYGTSDMSSYNEQFF
TRBJ1-1 - - TRBV15 TGTGCCACCAGCCCCCGTTCGCAAGGAGCAGCTTTCTTT CATSPRSQGAAFF
TRBJ2-1 TRBD2 - TRBV18 TGTGCCAGTCATCGAGCGGGGGGAAATGAGCAGTTCTTC CASHRAGGNEQFF
TRBJ2-7 TRBD2 few TRBV6-5 TGTGCCAGCAGTTACACGGCAGCGGGAGTCAGCTCCTACGAGCAGTACTTC CASSYTAAGVSSYEQYF
TRBJ1-2 - many TRBV29-1 TGCAGCGTTGAACCCCTAGGGCAACTTGGGGGCTATGGCTACACCTTC CSVEPLGQLGGYGYTF
TRBJ2-3 - few TRBV20-1 TGCAGTGCTAGTTTCCAGCGAACTAGCACAGATACGCAGTATTTT CSASFQRTSTDTQYF
TRBJ1-3 TRBD1 once TRBV5-5 TGTGCCAGCAGCCCGGGACAGGGAGTTGGTGGAAACACCATATATTTT CASSPGQGVGGNTIYF
TRBJ1-1 - - TRBV18 TGTGCCAGCTCACAGACGATCGGGACACTTGAAGCTTTCTTT CASSQTIGTLEAFF
TRBJ1-6 - - TRBV7-2 TGTGCCAGCAGCTTACTACAGCTCGTGACACCCCTCCACTTT CASSLLQLVTPLHF
TRBJ2-2 TRBD1 few TRBV5-1 TGCGCCAGCAGCGGGACAGGGTTCGCCGGGGAGCTGTTTTTT CASSGTGFAGELFF
TRBJ2-1 - few TRBV24-1 TGTGCCACCAGTGGGTCTACCCCCTACAATGAGCAGTTCTTC CATSGSTPYNEQFF